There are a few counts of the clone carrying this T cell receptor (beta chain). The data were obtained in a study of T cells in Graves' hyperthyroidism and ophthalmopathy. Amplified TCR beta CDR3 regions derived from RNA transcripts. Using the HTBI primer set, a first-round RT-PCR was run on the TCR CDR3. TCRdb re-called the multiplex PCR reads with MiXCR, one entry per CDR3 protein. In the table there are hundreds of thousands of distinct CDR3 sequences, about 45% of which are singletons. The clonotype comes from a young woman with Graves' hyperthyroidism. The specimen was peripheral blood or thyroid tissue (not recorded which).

As DNA, the CDR3 is TGTGCCAGCAGCCAAGCCGACAGGCTTAACTATGGCTACACCTTC. Protein sequence: CASSQADRLNYGYTF. The genes are TRBV25-1 and TRBJ1-2, with D possibly being TRBD1 (6 bases). V was shortened by 6 bases and J by 1 base, with 15 bases between the two germline ends. This CDR3 is built from 15 residues. Germline V gene data show CDR1 as MGHDK and CDR2 as SYGVNS.